The entry below describes one T cell receptor (beta chain). This CDR3 is 14 amino acids long. Germline V CDR1 and CDR2: KGHSH, LQKENI. With V trimmed by 7 bases and J by 4 bases, 10 bases remained unmatched. These data come from a study of PD-1 blockade in classical Hodgkin lymphoma. Profiling relied on immunoSEQ multiplex PCR, and the TCRdb table lists in-frame clones only, not all of them. Of 35,000 to 50,000 clones listed, 65% to 70% are singletons. Noted time point: cycle 4 day 1 (C4D1), after 6 weeks of nivolumab. Every patient had relapsed following autologous stem cell transplantation, and cohorts differed in brentuximab vedotin exposure.

The starting material was peripheral blood mononuclear cells (PBMCs), obtained before the fourth cycle of nivolumab. This chain joins TRBV18 and TRBJ2-7; 7 bases align to TRBD1. The receptor comes from a human donor with classical Hodgkin lymphoma. The CDR3 spells CASFTGTAQYEQYF. Here the CDR3 DNA reads TGTGCCAGCTTTACCGGGACAGCTCAGTACGAGCAGTACTTC.